The 12 T cell receptor beta chains below come from one sample, sequenced in a study of identical twins. From the 5' RACE reads, TCRdb called clonotypes with MiXCR, one entry per CDR3 protein. The table lists approximately 350,000 distinct CDR3 sequences, around an eighth of them singletons, with more than 6% in the top ten. This sample also appeared in a second study, on yellow fever vaccine responses in identical twins.

The sample taken for sequencing was CD8+ T cells sorted from blood. The receptors shown here come from a woman between 18 and 29 years old in good health.

The chain employs TRBV4-1 and TRBJ1-1; possible D gene TRBD1, 5 bases. V dropped 0 bases and J dropped 11 bases, with 7 bases sitting between them. This CDR3 has 11 residues. Germline CDR1 and CDR2: MGHRA and YSYEKL. CDR3 in amino acids: CASSQDRGAFF. The CDR3 region has the DNA TGCGCCAGCAGCCAAGATCGGGGGGCTTTCTTT.

V usage is TRBV7-9 and J usage is TRBJ2-3, with D tentatively TRBD2 (6 bases). The CDR3 is 13 residues long. CDR1 SEHNR and CDR2 FQNEAQ come from the germline V gene (reference sequence). The ends were cut back, 7 bases at V and 5 bases at J, with 13 bases in the middle. The CDR3 bases are TGTGCCAGCATCGGGGGTCGTGAAGATACGCAGTATTTT. Translation gives CASIGGREDTQYF.

The V gene is TRBV27, the J gene TRBJ2-2, with 8 bases lining up with TRBD1. V shed 4 bases, J shed 4 bases, and the junction held 5 bases outside the gene matches. Germline values: CDR1 MNHEY, CDR2 SMNVEV (reference sequence). The CDR3 consists of 15 residues. The CDR3 is CASSSSTGGTGELFF. As DNA, the CDR3 is TGTGCCAGCAGTTCGTCTACAGGGGGCACCGGGGAGCTGTTTTTT.

This clonotype was observed at least ten times. This chain uses TRBV4-1 with TRBJ2-5; 7 nucleotides line up with TRBD2. Trimming took 4 bases from V and 1 from J; bases not matched to a gene: 9. The CDR3 runs 16 residues. The germline V gene encodes CDR1 MGHRA and CDR2 YSYEKL. The CDR3 is CASSPTGTTFQETQYF. The DNA for the CDR3 is TGCGCCAGCAGCCCAACCGGGACTACGTTCCAAGAGACCCAGTACTTC.

The chain couples TRBV6-1 to TRBJ2-5; possible D gene TRBD1, 6 bases. Per germline, CDR1 MNHNS and CDR2 SASEGT. The CDR3 extends over 16 amino acids. The V end was cut by 1 base, the J end by 1 base, with 13 bases between. The CDR3 sequence is CASSEVRTASQETQYF. DNA of the CDR3: TGTGCCAGCAGTGAAGTGAGGACAGCCAGCCAAGAGACCCAGTACTTC.

This clonotype was recorded many times. The chain joins TRBV12-3 or TRBV12-4 to TRBJ2-1; TRBD2 aligns across 11 bases. Germline trimming cut 7 bases from V and 8 bases from J; bases unmatched to any gene: 10. The CDR3 consists of 15 residues. CDR3 sequence: CASTNSGRDRHEQFF. CDR3 in DNA: TGTGCCAGCACTAATAGCGGGAGGGATCGGCATGAGCAGTTCTTC.

This clonotype was observed a few times. This chain links TRBV5-1 with TRBJ2-7, with 9 nucleotides matching TRBD1. The V and J ends lost 4 bases and 2 bases, in that order; junction bases with no gene match: 13. The CDR3 contains 17 residues. In germline, CDR1 is SGHRS, CDR2 YFSETQ. CDR3 loop: CASSRNPRQGVTYEQYF. The CDR3 region has the DNA TGCGCCAGCAGCCGGAATCCCCGACAGGGGGTCACCTACGAGCAGTACTTC.

This clonotype was detected only a few times. The chain links TRBV6-5 to TRBJ1-1, with D hard to call. V lost 2 bases to trimming and J lost 6 bases, with 10 bases between them. This CDR3 has 13 residues. From germline, CDR1 is MNHEY and CDR2 SVGAGI. CDR3 protein: CASSYLGMAEAFF. Here the CDR3 DNA reads TGTGCCAGCAGTTACCTGGGCATGGCTGAAGCTTTCTTT.

This clonotype was seen only a few times. The chain carries TRBV6-6 and TRBJ1-1; D remains unclear. Trimming shortened V by 8 bases and J by 7 bases, and 11 bases separated the two germline ends. Germline loops: CDR1 MNHNY, CDR2 SVGAGI (reference sequence). This CDR3 has 11 amino acids. The CDR3: CASLDLVEAFF. CDR3 in DNA: TGTGCCAGCTTAGACCTCGTTGAAGCTTTCTTT.

This clonotype was observed a few times. The chain recombines TRBV7-3 with TRBJ2-1; no clear D. CDR3 length: 15 amino acids. CDR1 and CDR2 from the germline V gene are SGHTA and FQGTGA. V was cut by 0 bases and J by 1 base, with 7 bases left in between. CDR3 coding DNA: TGTGCCAGCAGCTTAACTAGTTTGTCCTACAATGAGCAGTTCTTC. It codes for CASSLTSLSYNEQFF.

The genes are TRBV20-1 and TRBJ2-2, with 8 bases identical to TRBD2. This CDR3 is built from 15 residues. Germline assignment: CDR1 DFQATT and CDR2 SNEGSKA (reference sequence). Trimming at V came to 6 bases and at J to 1 base, leaving 7 bases not matched to a gene. The CDR3 DNA is TGCAGTGCATCTTCGGCGGGGGGGAACACCGGGGAGCTGTTTTTT. It codes for CSASSAGGNTGELFF.

This chain joins TRBV20-1 and TRBJ1-1; D is ambiguous. Trimming removed 0 bases at V and 4 bases at J, with 15 bases between. CDR1 is DFQATT, CDR2 SNEGSKA, per germline (reference sequence). This CDR3 is 15 amino acids long. The CDR3 sequence: CSARDRLRGATEAFF. DNA of the CDR3: TGCAGTGCTAGAGATAGGCTCCGGGGAGCCACTGAAGCTTTCTTT.